A selection of T cell receptor beta chains follows, all from one sample in a study of Ad26.COV2.S vaccination and SARS-CoV-2 variants. Method: immunoSEQ multiplex PCR; TCRdb's copy keeps in-frame clones and lacks some. The profile shows roughly 380,000 clones, about nine tenths of them singletons. The sequenced sample was peripheral blood, obtained in a trial of Ad26.COV2.S vaccine versus placebo. The receptors originated from a person aged 18 to 65 who received the Ad26.COV2.S COVID-19 vaccine or a placebo. CDR3s include the opening cysteine and the closing phenylalanine or tryptophan. D genes are given only for firm matches. Clone size is not always given. Where it is, it says once, few, many or a class for expanded clones.

TRBV5-4	TRBJ2-7	15	NA	TRBD1	CASRIKGTGDYEQYF	TGTGCCAGCAGAATCAAAGGGACAGGTGACTACGAGCAGTACTTC
TRBV11-3	TRBJ2-2	16	once	NA	CASSQEPGQNTGELFF	TGTGCCAGCAGCCAAGAACCGGGACAGAACACCGGGGAGCTGTTTTTT
TRBV29-1	TRBJ1-2	13	NA	NA	CSVEDGVSYGYTF	TGCAGCGTTGAAGACGGCGTATCCTATGGCTACACCTTC
TRBV7-9	TRBJ2-7	14	NA	TRBD1	CASSLGGGIYEQYF	TGTGCCAGCAGCTTAGGAGGGGGCATCTACGAGCAGTACTTC
TRBV5-1	TRBJ2-3	14	NA	TRBD1	CASSIQGAQDTQYF	TGCGCCAGCAGCATACAGGGGGCTCAAGATACGCAGTATTTT
TRBV4-2	TRBJ1-4	14	NA	TRBD1	CASSPGGGNEKLFF	TGTGCCAGCAGCCCAGGGGGGGGGAATGAAAAACTGTTTTTT
TRBV5-6	TRBJ1-1	12	NA	NA	CASSIGNTEAFF	TGTGCCAGCAGCATTGGGAACACTGAAGCTTTCTTT
TRBV9	TRBJ1-2	15	NA	TRBD1	CASSVAGRGSEGYTF	TGTGCCAGCAGCGTAGCGGGCAGGGGGAGCGAGGGCTACACCTTC
TRBV6-2/TRBV6-3	TRBJ2-1	13	NA	TRBD1	CASSPLDRPEQFF	TGTGCCAGCAGTCCGTTGGACAGGCCTGAGCAGTTCTTC
TRBV6-1	TRBJ1-3	14	NA	NA	CASSDPGRLYTIYF	TGTGCCAGCAGTGATCCAGGGAGGTTATACACCATATATTTT
TRBV2	TRBJ2-7	15	NA	NA	CASIAGVGGSYEQYF	TGTGCCAGCATCGCAGGGGTAGGAGGGTCCTACGAGCAGTACTTC
TRBV7-3	TRBJ2-3	14	NA	TRBD2	CASSLKGGTDTQYF	TGTGCCAGCAGCTTAAAGGGAGGGACAGATACGCAGTATTTT
TRBV5-1	TRBJ1-2	14	NA	TRBD1	CASSLDGTGFGYTF	TGCGCCAGCAGCTTGGACGGGACAGGGTTTGGCTACACCTTC
TRBV3-1/TRBV3-2	TRBJ2-1	11	NA	NA	CAIERGNEQFF	TGTGCCATAGAGAGAGGCAATGAGCAGTTCTTC
TRBV4-2	TRBJ1-1	14	NA	NA	CASSQGSLNTEAFF	TGTGCCAGCAGCCAAGGCAGCCTGAACACTGAAGCTTTCTTT
TRBV29-1	TRBJ1-4	12	NA	NA	CSVRTINEKLFF	TGCAGCGTCCGGACCATAAATGAAAAACTGTTTTTT
TRBV6-1	TRBJ1-2	18	NA	TRBD1	CASSEGVAGTGANYGYTF	TGTGCCAGCAGTGAAGGGGTGGCCGGGACAGGTGCTAACTATGGCTACACCTTC
TRBV7-9	TRBJ1-1	14	once	TRBD1	CASSRGSQGAEAFF	TGTGCCAGCAGCCGTGGGTCACAGGGGGCTGAGGCTTTCTTT
TRBV7-3	TRBJ1-1	15	once	NA	CASSLRGGSNTEAFF	TGTGCCAGCAGCTTAAGGGGGGGTTCGAACACTGAAGCTTTCTTT
TRBV19	TRBJ2-1	14	NA	NA	CASSLRGEGNEQFF	TGTGCCAGTAGTCTCAGGGGAGAGGGCAATGAGCAGTTCTTC
TRBV5-5	TRBJ1-1	15	NA	TRBD1	CASSLGYRGSTEAFF	TGTGCCAGCAGCTTGGGGTACAGGGGTTCGACTGAAGCTTTCTTT
TRBV6-5	TRBJ2-5	15	NA	NA	CASSYEGPGQETQYF	TGTGCCAGCAGTTACGAGGGGCCGGGGCAAGAGACCCAGTACTTC
TRBV19	TRBJ1-1	11	NA	NA	CASRRAPEAFF	TGTGCCAGTAGAAGGGCACCCGAGGCTTTCTTT
TRBV18	TRBJ2-1	12	NA	NA	CASSGTYNEQFF	TGTGCCAGCTCAGGGACTTACAATGAGCAGTTCTTC
TRBV3-1/TRBV3-2	TRBJ1-2	14	NA	NA	CASSQDRDRPSYTF	TGTGCCAGCAGCCAAGATAGGGACCGCCCAAGCTACACCTTC
TRBV19	TRBJ1-5	15	NA	NA	CASSIARGSNQPQHF	TGTGCCAGTAGTATAGCCAGGGGTAGCAATCAGCCCCAGCATTTT
TRBV5-5	TRBJ2-3	11	NA	NA	CASSITDTQYF	TGTGCCAGCAGCATCACAGATACGCAGTATTTT
TRBV6-2/TRBV6-3	TRBJ1-5	14	NA	NA	CASSPQDSTVAQHF	TGTGCCAGCAGTCCCCAGGACAGCACGGTGGCCCAGCATTTT
TRBV4-2	TRBJ2-7	14	NA	NA	CASSQLLASYEQYF	TGTGCCAGCAGCCAACTACTCGCCTCCTACGAGCAGTACTTC
TRBV7-9	TRBJ2-7	12	NA	NA	CASSLTGYEQYF	TGTGCCAGCAGCTTAACTGGCTACGAGCAGTACTTC
TRBV5-1	TRBJ1-2	15	NA	NA	CASSLAGAGNYGYTF	TGCGCCAGCAGCTTGGCAGGGGCGGGTAACTATGGCTACACCTTC
TRBV9	TRBJ2-3	16	once	NA	CASSSPGSDIADTQYF	TGTGCCAGCAGCTCACCGGGGTCGGACATCGCAGATACGCAGTATTTT
TRBV2	TRBJ2-1	15	once	NA	CASSPGPNSYNEQFF	TGTGCCAGCAGTCCTGGACCGAACTCCTACAATGAGCAGTTCTTC
TRBV7-8	TRBJ2-5	13	NA	NA	CASSLGGGETQYF	TGTGCCAGCAGCTTAGGGGGAGGAGAGACCCAGTACTTC
TRBV9	TRBJ2-2	14	NA	NA	CASSVRGATGELFF	TGTGCCAGCAGCGTCCGGGGGGCCACCGGGGAGCTGTTTTTT
TRBV18	TRBJ1-2	16	NA	NA	CASSPGLERSNYGYTF	TGTGCCAGCTCCCCCGGCTTGGAGCGGTCTAACTATGGCTACACCTTC
TRBV5-5	TRBJ2-7	14	once	TRBD1	CASSLSTGVGEQYF	TGTGCCAGCAGCTTGTCGACAGGGGTTGGGGAGCAGTACTTC
TRBV5-3	TRBJ2-7	15	NA	TRBD1	CARSLDRGNNYEQYF	TGTGCCAGAAGTTTGGACAGGGGGAACAACTACGAGCAGTACTTC
TRBV19	TRBJ2-1	15	NA	NA	CASSGGRMTNNEQFF	TGTGCCAGTAGCGGGGGGCGGATGACAAACAATGAGCAGTTCTTC
TRBV9	TRBJ2-1	13	NA	NA	CASSPPRMSEQFF	TGTGCCAGCAGCCCCCCAAGAATGAGTGAGCAGTTCTTC
TRBV7-8	TRBJ2-5	15	few	TRBD1	CASSSYRGLEETQYF	TGTGCCAGCAGCTCATACAGGGGCCTCGAAGAGACCCAGTACTTC
TRBV6-5	TRBJ1-1	14	NA	TRBD1	CASSQTGWETEAFF	TGTGCCAGCAGCCAGACAGGGTGGGAGACTGAAGCTTTCTTT
TRBV7-8	TRBJ1-1	12	once	NA	CASSLGRTEAFF	TGTGCCAGCAGCCTGGGGCGGACTGAAGCTTTCTTT
TRBV9	TRBJ2-7	15	NA	TRBD2	CASSVAGRGGHEQYF	TGTGCCAGCAGCGTAGCAGGGCGGGGGGGCCACGAGCAGTACTTC
TRBV19	TRBJ2-7	15	NA	TRBD1	CASSIGTGFSYEQYF	TGTGCCAGTAGTATAGGGACAGGGTTTTCCTACGAGCAGTACTTC
TRBV4-3	TRBJ1-1	15	NA	NA	CASSQDGGGIIEAFF	TGCGCCAGCAGCCAAGATGGCGGGGGGATAATCGAAGCTTTCTTT
TRBV12-5	TRBJ1-1	14	NA	NA	CASGPSGGAAEAFF	TGTGCTAGTGGTCCATCGGGGGGGGCCGCTGAAGCTTTCTTT
TRBV2	TRBJ1-1	14	NA	TRBD1	CASSEQGANTEAFF	TGTGCCAGCAGCGAACAGGGGGCGAACACTGAAGCTTTCTTT
TRBV18	TRBJ2-5	15	NA	TRBD2	CASSPPPGGPGTQYF	TGTGCCAGCTCACCACCCCCGGGGGGGCCCGGGACCCAGTACTTC
TRBV5-4	TRBJ2-3	16	NA	TRBD2	CASSSGLAGFTDTQYF	TGTGCCAGCAGCTCCGGACTAGCGGGGTTCACAGATACGCAGTATTTT
TRBV7-8	TRBJ2-7	14	NA	NA	CASSLARKSYEQYF	TGTGCCAGCAGCTTAGCGCGAAAATCCTACGAGCAGTACTTC
TRBV7-6	TRBJ1-3	16	NA	NA	CASSLATQSSGNTIYF	TGTGCCAGCAGCTTAGCGACCCAGAGCTCTGGAAACACCATATATTTT
TRBV4-1	TRBJ2-1	13	NA	NA	CASSLLRDYEQFF	TGCGCCAGCAGCCTCTTACGGGACTATGAGCAGTTCTTC
TRBV27	TRBJ1-4	15	once	NA	CASSLTGRANEKLFF	TGTGCCAGCAGTTTAACCGGCAGGGCTAATGAAAAACTGTTTTTT
TRBV10-3	TRBJ2-7	16	once	TRBD1	CAISELRGQLNYEQYF	TGTGCCATCAGTGAGTTGAGGGGACAGCTAAATTACGAGCAGTACTTC